This is a list of T cell receptor beta chains from one sample in a study of PD-1 blockade in classical Hodgkin lymphoma. TCRdb's copy holds only in-frame clones and misses some; the assay was immunoSEQ multiplex PCR. The profile shows around 6,700 clones, roughly 80% of them singletons. Sequencing was performed on peripheral blood mononuclear cells (PBMCs), taken at baseline. These TCRs come from a human donor with classical Hodgkin lymphoma. Both conserved end residues are part of each CDR3. Fields, in order: CDR3 protein, CDR3 DNA, clone size, CDR3 length, J gene, D gene, V gene. The D gene is left open where the match is weak. Expanded clones are given a class, and other clones once, few, many or no size at all.

CDR3aa: CASSLLGVGFNEQFF
CDR3nt: TGTGCCAGCAGTTTATTAGGGGTAGGCTTCAATGAGCAGTTCTTC
abundance: once
len: 15
j_gene: TRBJ2-1
d_gene: -
v_gene: TRBV27

CDR3aa: CAWSLWGDQPQHF
CDR3nt: TGTGCCTGGAGTCTCTGGGGGGATCAGCCCCAGCATTTT
abundance: -
len: 13
j_gene: TRBJ1-5
d_gene: -
v_gene: TRBV30

CDR3aa: CASSDDRGRVAFF
CDR3nt: TGTGCCAGCAGCGACGACAGGGGGCGAGTAGCTTTCTTT
abundance: -
len: 13
j_gene: TRBJ1-1
d_gene: TRBD1
v_gene: TRBV2

CDR3aa: CASSKKGDEKLFF
CDR3nt: TGCGCCAGCAGTAAAAAGGGGGATGAAAAACTGTTTTTT
abundance: few
len: 13
j_gene: TRBJ1-4
d_gene: -
v_gene: TRBV4-1

CDR3aa: CASQRRGWEGELFF
CDR3nt: TGTGCCAGCCAGCGGAGGGGGTGGGAAGGGGAGCTGTTTTTT
abundance: -
len: 14
j_gene: TRBJ2-2
d_gene: -
v_gene: TRBV11-2

CDR3aa: CASSQDEAENYGYTF
CDR3nt: TGCGCCAGCAGCCAAGATGAAGCAGAGAACTATGGCTACACCTTC
abundance: few
len: 15
j_gene: TRBJ1-2
d_gene: -
v_gene: TRBV4-1

CDR3aa: CASSPPQGRGYEQYF
CDR3nt: TGTGCCAGCTCACCACCCCAGGGGAGAGGCTACGAGCAGTACTTC
abundance: -
len: 15
j_gene: TRBJ2-7
d_gene: -
v_gene: TRBV18

CDR3aa: CASSSQASGNTIYF
CDR3nt: TGCGCCAGCAGCTCTCAGGCTTCTGGAAACACCATATATTTT
abundance: -
len: 14
j_gene: TRBJ1-3
d_gene: -
v_gene: TRBV5-1

CDR3aa: CSVRGEGYTF
CDR3nt: TGCAGCGTGAGGGGGGAGGGCTACACCTTC
abundance: -
len: 10
j_gene: TRBJ1-2
d_gene: -
v_gene: TRBV29-1

CDR3aa: CASSWDFQETQYF
CDR3nt: TGTGCCAGCAGCTGGGACTTCCAAGAGACCCAGTACTTC
abundance: -
len: 13
j_gene: TRBJ2-5
d_gene: -
v_gene: TRBV7-9

CDR3aa: CASSPAGNEAFF
CDR3nt: TGTGCCAGCAGCCCCGCAGGGAACGAGGCTTTCTTT
abundance: -
len: 12
j_gene: TRBJ1-1
d_gene: -
v_gene: TRBV9

CDR3aa: CASRRVVQRMNTEAFF
CDR3nt: TGTGCCAGCCGAAGGGTCGTACAGCGGATGAACACTGAAGCTTTCTTT
abundance: -
len: 16
j_gene: TRBJ1-1
d_gene: -
v_gene: TRBV27

CDR3aa: CASSQEPSGGLRTGELFF
CDR3nt: TGTGCCAGCAGCCAAGAGCCTAGCGGGGGCCTTCGTACCGGGGAGCTGTTTTTT
abundance: -
len: 18
j_gene: TRBJ2-2
d_gene: TRBD2
v_gene: TRBV4-2

CDR3aa: CASSGRQGAGQPQHF
CDR3nt: TGTGCCAGCAGTGGACGACAGGGGGCGGGTCAGCCCCAGCATTTT
abundance: medium-sized
len: 15
j_gene: TRBJ1-5
d_gene: TRBD1
v_gene: TRBV2

CDR3aa: CASTTIREPEPYEQYF
CDR3nt: TGTGCCAGCACCACTATCAGGGAACCGGAACCCTACGAGCAGTACTTC
abundance: once
len: 16
j_gene: TRBJ2-7
d_gene: -
v_gene: TRBV7-9

CDR3aa: CSVEGDRTEKLFF
CDR3nt: TGCAGCGTTGAAGGCGACCGCACCGAAAAACTGTTTTTT
abundance: -
len: 13
j_gene: TRBJ1-4
d_gene: -
v_gene: TRBV29-1

CDR3aa: CASSALAGGPTDTQYF
CDR3nt: TGCGCCAGCAGTGCTCTAGCGGGAGGGCCCACAGATACGCAGTATTTT
abundance: -
len: 16
j_gene: TRBJ2-3
d_gene: TRBD2
v_gene: TRBV10-1

CDR3aa: CAWMEGLAGGETQYF
CDR3nt: TGTGCCTGGATGGAGGGACTAGCGGGAGGAGAGACCCAGTACTTC
abundance: -
len: 15
j_gene: TRBJ2-5
d_gene: TRBD2
v_gene: TRBV30

CDR3aa: CASRGEELFF
CDR3nt: TGTGCCAGCAGGGGGGAGGAGCTGTTTTTT
abundance: few
len: 10
j_gene: TRBJ2-2
d_gene: -
v_gene: TRBV6-5

CDR3aa: CASSLDLQGYEQYF
CDR3nt: TGCGCCAGCAGCCTAGACCTACAGGGCTACGAGCAGTACTTC
abundance: -
len: 14
j_gene: TRBJ2-7
d_gene: -
v_gene: TRBV4-3

CDR3aa: CASGLVLDRDSYEQYF
CDR3nt: TGTGCTAGTGGTTTGGTACTAGACAGAGACTCCTACGAGCAGTACTTC
abundance: -
len: 16
j_gene: TRBJ2-7
d_gene: -
v_gene: TRBV12-5